These T cell receptor beta chains were read from a single sample in a study of human T cells and chemical hapten exposure. MiXCR, run by TCRdb on the RACE reads, gives a single entry per CDR3 protein. The table has 150,000 to 200,000 distinct CDR3 sequences, around 15% seen once. This sample comprised whole blood, obtained in connection with sensitization to the hapten diphenylcyclopropenone (DPC). These TCRs come from a woman aged 30 to 39 with alopecia areata. Some clones in this sample may be carry-over from other donors' samples. CDR3s leave out the opening cysteine and the closing phenylalanine or tryptophan. For some rows the clone size is stated as once, few or many, or as a class when expanded; others skip it.

TRBV3-2	NA	16	TRBJ2-3	ASSQGASVSGNTDTQY
TRBV10-3	NA	13	TRBJ2-2	AISESTKNTGELF
TRBV6-5	few	14	TRBJ2-3	ASSLSGGGLTDTQY
TRBV20-1	few	13	TRBJ1-3	SAGTGTGTGNTIY
TRBV9	once	11	TRBJ2-7	ASEDGVSYEQY
TRBV14	few	14	TRBJ2-3	ASSHAGAGLTDTQY
TRBV20-1	NA	11	TRBJ2-5	SARRAGGETQY
TRBV20-1	NA	11	TRBJ1-1	SANREWHTEAF
TRBV7-9	NA	13	TRBJ1-1	ASSLTGDWNTEAF
TRBV29-1	few	11	TRBJ2-5	SVLWDEKETQY
TRBV9	few	13	TRBJ1-2	ASSVVPSGNYGYT
TRBV7-2	few	12	TRBJ2-1	ASSIGGAGNEQF
TRBV29-1	few	10	TRBJ2-7	SVLGSSYEQY
TRBV9	NA	13	TRBJ2-1	ASSVAWDSINEQF
TRBV12-3/TRBV12-4	few	11	TRBJ2-1	ASSIDSKAEQF
TRBV7-9	NA	12	TRBJ2-7	ASSFAGTGVEQY
TRBV4-2	NA	13	TRBJ2-7	ASSIPGQGAYEQY
TRBV20-1	NA	15	TRBJ2-3	SARASGGALWADTQY
TRBV7-2	few	12	TRBJ2-3	ASSYRVGGDTQY
TRBV6-6	few	13	TRBJ1-1	ASSYPLGTDAEAF
TRBV19	few	15	TRBJ2-5	ASSIELGLARTETQY
TRBV7-9	many	13	TRBJ1-1	ASSLDVGQGWGAF
TRBV28	NA	6	TRBJ2-1	ASIKIF
TRBV11-3	few	14	TRBJ2-7	ASRQTGTGTVYEQY
TRBV5-5	once	15	TRBJ1-3	ASSLLPRRTSGNTIY
TRBV29-1	NA	14	TRBJ2-4	SVEGPGQGPRNIQY
TRBV24-1	few	16	TRBJ2-1	ATSDSPWRGSSYNEQF
TRBV16	NA	15	TRBJ2-1	ASSQSGLAVSYNEQF
TRBV20-1	NA	12	TRBJ2-7	SARGLAGANEQY
TRBV7-8	many	15	TRBJ2-3	ASSLALAGRMEDTQY
TRBV7-9	NA	14	TRBJ2-7	ASSLDGAGRVYEQY
TRBV19	NA	13	TRBJ2-1	ASSIGGTHNNEQF
TRBV30	NA	10	TRBJ2-1	AADRALIEQF
TRBV6-5	few	13	TRBJ2-2	ASTRGTVGTGELF
TRBV10-3	many	13	TRBJ1-6	AISEPPGQPETLH
TRBV12-3/TRBV12-4	NA	10	TRBJ2-2	ASSFRDGELF
TRBV5-1	NA	12	TRBJ2-1	ASSTGTGSNEQF
TRBV10-2	NA	12	TRBJ1-2	ASRVDRGMDGYT
TRBV28	few	10	TRBJ1-6	ASSWGNSPLH
TRBV6-5	few	9	TRBJ2-7	ASRFAYEQY
TRBV25-1	NA	13	TRBJ2-5	ASSLGGSSEETQY
TRBV9	few	12	TRBJ2-2	ASSVRGPAGELF
TRBV5-4	NA	11	TRBJ2-1	ASIPRGGNEQF
TRBV5-4	NA	15	TRBJ1-1	ASSLGASLPMNTEAF
TRBV4-3	few	11	TRBJ2-2	ASSQDPREELF
TRBV6-2/TRBV6-3	few	12	TRBJ2-4	ASSSVEGMNIQY
TRBV20-1	many	10	TRBJ2-7	SASNIGHEQY
TRBV12-3/TRBV12-4	many	11	TRBJ2-3	ASSLRGTDTQY
TRBV7-8	many	10	TRBJ2-2	ASSTNTGELF
TRBV30	few	11	TRBJ1-5	AGSPGFNQPQH
TRBV10-3	NA	11	TRBJ2-7	AISITGVNEQY
TRBV4-1	few	13	TRBJ2-5	ASSSPGTPEGAQY
TRBV28	NA	13	TRBJ1-2	ASRRPGQVNYGYT
TRBV20-1	NA	12	TRBJ1-1	SADSGFVNTEAF
TRBV24-1	few	10	TRBJ2-2	ATSENTGELF
TRBV18	many	11	TRBJ1-2	ASSPGGDYGYT
TRBV28	NA	11	TRBJ2-1	ASQSGSYNEQF